These T cell receptor beta chains were read from a single sample in a study of HIV-infected children after antiretroviral therapy interruption. TCRdb processed the 3' RACE reads anew with MiXCR; each CDR3 protein has one entry. The table lists 35,000 to 50,000 distinct CDR3 sequences, approximately 6.1% of them singletons, with more than 0.95% in the top ten. The specimen comprised CD45RA+ CD4+ T cells from PBMCs, pooled from several time points, sampled from a donor given antiretroviral therapy, either interrupted or continuous. The source of these receptors is a pool of human donors with HIV. Both conserved end residues are part of each CDR3. D genes are given only for firm matches. Rows give clone size only sometimes, using once, few, many, or a class for an expanded clone.

TRBD1,TRBV29-1,TRBJ1-1,many,TGCAGCGTTGAAAGGACAGGGGAGGTCACTGAAGCTTTCTTT,CSVERTGEVTEAFF
NA,TRBV20-1,TRBJ1-4,many,TGCAGTGCGGCATACGAGGGAAAGGCTGAAAAACTGTTTTTT,CSAAYEGKAEKLFF
NA,TRBV2,TRBJ2-7,many,TGTGCCAGCAGTGAGGGCGATGGGGAGCAGTACTTC,CASSEGDGEQYF
NA,TRBV10-2,TRBJ1-1,NA,TGCGCCAGCAGGGGAATGAACACTGAAGCTTTCTTT,CASRGMNTEAFF
NA,TRBV4-3,TRBJ2-1,once,TGCGCCAGCAGCCAAGTCGGGCGCCCCCATCAGTTCTTC,CASSQVGRPHQFF
NA,TRBV7-2,TRBJ1-6,few,TGTGCCAGCAGCTTAGGATTGCTGAGGAATTCACCCCTCCACTTT,CASSLGLLRNSPLHF
TRBD2,TRBV7-2,TRBJ2-5,many,TGTGCCAGCAGCTTTAGCGGAAGCGGGGCGCTCCATGAGACCCAGTACTTC,CASSFSGSGALHETQYF
NA,TRBV19,TRBJ2-1,few,TGTGCCAGTAGAAGGCTTGGGCGGGGCCCCTACAATGAGCAGTTCTTC,CASRRLGRGPYNEQFF
TRBD2,TRBV3-1,TRBJ2-5,NA,TGTGCCAGCAGCTCCTATGCTAGCGGGAGGTCAGAGACCCAGTACTTC,CASSSYASGRSETQYF
NA,TRBV9,TRBJ2-3,many,TGTGCCAGCAGCGAGTATCCAACTAGCACAGATACGCAGTATTTT,CASSEYPTSTDTQYF
NA,TRBV18,TRBJ1-1,NA,TGTGCCAGCTCGTCCCTAGAGACCGCTGAAGCTTTCTTT,CASSSLETAEAFF
TRBD2,TRBV5-1,TRBJ2-3,NA,TGCGCCAGCATGGACCTACTAGCGGATAGCACAGATACGCAGTATTTT,CASMDLLADSTDTQYF
NA,TRBV23-1,TRBJ1-2,medium-sized,TGCTCCAGCAGTCAATCGGAAGGGAACTCCGACTACACCTTC,CSSSQSEGNSDYTF
TRBD2,TRBV4-2,TRBJ2-1,many,TGTGCCAGCAGCCAGGACCTAGCGGGAGCCTACAATGAGCAGTTCTTC,CASSQDLAGAYNEQFF